Listed below are T cell receptor beta chains from one sample, sequenced in a study of CD8+CD57+ T cells in acquired aplastic anemia. TCRdb fed the reads into MiXCR, producing one record per CDR3 protein. The data contain about 270,000 distinct CDR3 sequences, 45% to 65% of them singletons. Sequences were obtained from sorted CD4+, CD8+, or CD8+CD57+ T cells (not recorded which) from PBMCs. The receptor source for this set is a human donor with severe aplastic anemia or a healthy control (not recorded which). CDR3s leave out the opening cysteine and the closing phenylalanine or tryptophan.

J: NA
V: TRBV7-9
CDR3: ASSLGSMREGSYEQY

J: TRBJ1-1
V: TRBV16
CDR3: ASSPDREGTEAF

J: TRBJ1-4
V: TRBV10-3
CDR3: APRHPTNEKLF

J: TRBJ2-2
V: TRBV7-3
CDR3: ASSLIPGGLF

J: TRBJ1-4
V: TRBV19
CDR3: ASSIFTSGRTNEKLF

J: TRBJ1-1
V: TRBV29-1
CDR3: SALDRGNTEAF

J: TRBJ2-7
V: TRBV30
CDR3: AGYRAGGRGEQY

J: TRBJ2-2
V: TRBV18
CDR3: ASSPSRELF

J: TRBJ1-5
V: TRBV7-8
CDR3: ASSPGVWGNQPQH

J: TRBJ2-2
V: TRBV7-7
CDR3: ASSSGQGPTGELF

J: TRBJ2-5
V: TRBV19
CDR3: ASSPGQSRTQY

J: TRBJ1-5
V: TRBV10-1
CDR3: ASRRDTYSNQPQH

J: TRBJ1-2
V: TRBV6-1
CDR3: ASSYYGYT

J: TRBJ1-2
V: TRBV4-2
CDR3: ASSQEGTGWYGYT

J: TRBJ2-3
V: TRBV20-1
CDR3: SARVLRLSTDTQY

J: TRBJ2-5
V: TRBV27
CDR3: ASTLEQFEQTQY

J: TRBJ2-5
V: TRBV6-2/TRBV6-3
CDR3: ASSLRWGQETQY